Presented here are 25 T cell receptor beta chains from one specimen sequenced in a study of neurological immune-mediated disorders. MiXCR, run by TCRdb on the 5' RACE reads, gives a single entry per CDR3 protein. Among tens of thousands of distinct CDR3 sequences listed, 2% to 3% were seen once. Sequenced: PBMCs. The receptors here all came from a man over 45 with multiple sclerosis.

This clonotype was observed at least ten times. Here the CDR3 DNA reads TGTGCCAGCAGTGTTTTGGGGGAGTATGGCTACACCTTC. Protein: CASSVLGEYGYTF. This chain joins TRBV28 and TRBJ1-2, with D perhaps matching TRBD1 (5 bases). Looked up from germline, CDR1 is MDHEN and CDR2 is SYDVKM. The CDR3 spans 13 residues. V lost 5 bases and J lost 5, with 12 bases in between.

This clonotype turned up a few times. V and J are TRBV18 and TRBJ1-1; TRBD1 matches 10 bases. With 3 bases clipped from V and 7 bases from J, the junction kept 2 bases outside the gene matches. Germline V gene sequence: CDR1 KGHSH, CDR2 LQKENI. The CDR3 spans 13 residues. The DNA for the CDR3 is TGTGCCAGCTCACCCAGGGACAGGGGTGAAGCTTTCTTT. Amino acid sequence: CASSPRDRGEAFF.

The sample holds many counts of this clonotype. The CDR3 spells CATSDVPGQGNHGYTF. The CDR3 bases are TGTGCCACCAGTGACGTCCCGGGACAGGGGAACCATGGCTACACCTTC. The chain combines TRBV24-1 with TRBJ1-2; 10 bases line up with TRBD1. This CDR3 contains 16 residues. The junction had 10 bases not matched to a gene; V was cut back by 4 bases and J by 6 bases. CDR1 is KGHDR, CDR2 SFDVKD, per germline.

In this sample, this clonotype turned up many times. This rearrangement joins TRBV19 to TRBJ1-4; D is undetermined. The CDR3 covers 15 residues. CDR1 is LNHDA and CDR2 is SQIVND in the germline V gene (reference sequence). Trimming cost V 6 bases and J 4 bases, with 15 bases left between them. CDR3 DNA sequence: TGTGCCAGTAGACGAGGGTCGACGGGTAATGAAAAACTGTTTTTT. Amino acid sequence: CASRRGSTGNEKLFF.

The table lists this clonotype with many counts. The chain carries TRBV27 and TRBJ2-7, with 7 bases identical to TRBD1. Germline CDR1 and CDR2: MNHEY and SMNVEV (reference sequence). This CDR3 comprises 13 residues. After removal of 6 bases from V and 5 bases from J, the junction contained 7 bases not matched to a gene. CDR3 sequence: CASRRGTVHEQYF. The CDR3 DNA reads as TGTGCCAGCAGAAGGGGGACAGTCCACGAGCAGTACTTC.

This clonotype was recorded at least ten times. This chain uses TRBV24-1 with TRBJ1-5; a possible D gene is TRBD1 (5 bases). Between the trimmed V and J ends, which lost 4 bases and 2 bases, there was a span of 8 bases. Germline V gene data show CDR1 as KGHDR and CDR2 as SFDVKD. This CDR3 spans 14 amino acids. CDR3 amino acids: CATSDIQGNQPQHF. CDR3 DNA: TGTGCCACCAGTGACATACAGGGCAATCAGCCCCAGCATTTT.

This clonotype was counted ten times or more. J is TRBJ1-1 and V is TRBV20-1, with a weak D call TRBD1 (5 bases). The CDR3 has 13 amino acids. CDR1 is DFQATT, CDR2 SNEGSKA, per germline (reference sequence). V lost 3 bases to trimming and J lost 0 bases, with 8 bases between them. CDR3 sequence (DNA): TGCAGTGCTAGCAAGGGACTGAACACTGAAGCTTTCTTT. Protein product: CSASKGLNTEAFF.

A remark on this clonotype: A much larger clone is a single base away; this may be a read error. CDR3 in DNA: TGCGCCAGCACCTTAACCATAGGGGAATACCACAATGAGCAGTTCTTC. Its protein product is CASTLTIGEYHNEQFF. This chain links TRBV5-1 with TRBJ2-1; TRBD1 is a possible D gene (5 bases). The germline V gene has CDR1 SGHRS and CDR2 YFSETQ. V was shortened by 6 bases and J by 5 bases, with 21 bases between the two germline ends. The CDR3 covers 16 residues.

This clonotype was found many times. The chain has TRBV20-1 and TRBJ2-1; 9 bases are a match to TRBD2. Germline CDR1 reads DFQATT; CDR2 reads SNEGSKA (reference sequence). J lost 0 bases, V lost 7 bases, and 10 bases had no gene match. The CDR3 is 16 residues long. CDR3 sequence reads: CSVTSGGLSSYNEQFF. CDR3 sequence (DNA): TGCAGTGTAACAAGCGGGGGGCTCAGCTCCTACAATGAGCAGTTCTTC.

This clonotype was picked up many times. This chain links TRBV4-3 with TRBJ2-5, with D unclear. The CDR3 consists of 13 residues. V lost 0 bases to trimming and J lost 4 bases, with 6 bases between them. Germline lookup yields CDR1 LGHNA and CDR2 YSLEER. CDR3 sequence: CASSQDSRETQYF. As DNA, the CDR3 is TGCGCCAGCAGCCAAGATTCCCGAGAGACCCAGTACTTC.

This clonotype has at least ten counts. Mismatch with germline at one junction end may stem from a read error. This chain uses TRBV6-5 with TRBJ1-6; no clear D. Germline CDR1 and CDR2: MNHEY and SVGAGI. This CDR3 spans 14 amino acids. CDR3: CASSYVGYNSPLNF. For the CDR3, the DNA is TGTGCCAGCAGTTACGTGGGTTATAATTCACCCCTCAACTTT.

This clonotype was detected ten times or more. This chain joins TRBV9 and TRBJ2-3, with TRBD1 identical over 9 bases. With 4 bases clipped from V and 4 bases from J, the junction kept 4 bases outside the gene matches. The CDR3 is 14 amino acids. Germline V lookup: CDR1 SGDLS, CDR2 YYNGEE. The CDR3 DNA reads as TGTGCCAGCAGCCCCCGGACAGGGGCAGATACGCAGTATTTT. Protein product: CASSPRTGADTQYF.

The sample holds many counts of this clonotype. The chain links TRBV27 to TRBJ2-7; a weak D match, TRBD1 (7 bases). CDR1 is MNHEY and CDR2 is SMNVEV in the germline V gene (reference sequence). CDR3 size: 14 residues. V was clipped by 3 bases and J by 5 bases, with 14 bases between them. The CDR3 protein is CASSFGRGDHEQYF. The CDR3 nucleotides read TGTGCCAGCAGTTTCGGCAGGGGGGACCACGAGCAGTACTTC.

This clonotype was seen repeatedly, ten times or more. This chain uses TRBV7-9 with TRBJ1-1; D not certain. V was trimmed by 5 bases and J by 2 bases, leaving 6 bases between them. This CDR3 region has 12 residues. Germline CDR1 is SEHNR and CDR2 is FQNEAQ (reference sequence). The chain's CDR3 is CASSDLNTEAFF. The DNA for the CDR3 is TGTGCCAGCAGCGACTTAAACACTGAAGCTTTCTTT. The variable domain in full, completed from reference TRBV7-9 and TRBJ1-1, reads DTGVSQNPRHKITKRGQNVTFRCDPISEHNRLYWYRQTLGQGPEFLTYFQNEAQLEKSRLLSDRFSAERPKGSFSTLEIQRTEQGDSAMYLCASSDLNTEAFFGQGTRLTVV.

CDR3 region: CSASGGAWYEQYF. As DNA, the CDR3 is TGCAGTGCTAGCGGGGGGGCTTGGTACGAGCAGTACTTC. The chain employs TRBV20-1 and TRBJ2-7, with 8 bases matching TRBD2. This CDR3 has 13 amino acids. V lost 3 bases to trimming and J lost 4 bases; unmatched junction nucleotides: 5. CDR1 and CDR2 (germline): DFQATT, SNEGSKA (reference sequence).

This clonotype was recorded many times. V is TRBV20-1 and J is TRBJ2-7; tentative D call: TRBD1 (6 bases). CDR3 length: 13 residues. The V end was cut by 3 bases, the J end by 3 bases, with 12 bases between. CDR1 is DFQATT, CDR2 SNEGSKA, per germline (reference sequence). CDR3 nucleotide sequence: TGCAGTGCTAGGGGACACCGAGACTACGAGCAGTACTTC. It encodes CSARGHRDYEQYF.

This clonotype was recorded at least ten times. The gene calls are TRBV20-1 and TRBJ2-3, with 11 bases matching TRBD2. This CDR3 is 15 amino acids long. Trimming removed 2 bases from V and 6 bases from J; junction bases left unmatched: 7. Germline V lookup: CDR1 DFQATT, CDR2 SNEGSKA (reference sequence). The CDR3 nucleotides are TGCAGTGCTAGACCACTAGCGGGGGTATGGGATACGCAGTATTTT. Translation: CSARPLAGVWDTQYF.

This clonotype was recorded at least ten times. The rearrangement uses TRBV6-2 or TRBV6-3 and TRBJ2-1; possibly TRBD1 for D (5 bases). CDR1 is MNHEY, CDR2 SVGEGT, per germline. The CDR3 has 12 residues. Between the trimmed V and J ends, which lost 7 bases and 9 bases, there was a span of 13 bases. The CDR3 bases are TGTGCCAGCACTCAAGGGGCAGGTGAGCAGTTCTTC. As protein: CASTQGAGEQFF.

The chain couples TRBV11-3 to TRBJ1-1; D remains unclear. V shed 0 bases and J shed 3 bases, with 5 bases lying between them. The CDR3 has 13 amino acids. Germline CDR1 SGHNT, CDR2 YENEEA. CDR3 loop: CASSLELDTEAFF. The CDR3 DNA reads TGTGCCAGCAGCTTAGAACTGGACACTGAAGCTTTCTTT.

This clonotype was seen ten or more times. The chain joins TRBV5-6 to TRBJ2-2; 10 bases align to TRBD2. The CDR3 consists of 15 residues. The germline V gene has CDR1 SGHDT and CDR2 YYEEEE. V lost 3 bases to trimming and J lost 4 bases; unmatched junction nucleotides: 3. CDR3 DNA: TGTGCCAGCAGCTCGGGACTAGCGTTCACCGGGGAGCTGTTTTTT. Protein: CASSSGLAFTGELFF.

The table lists this clonotype with many counts. The gene calls are TRBV5-1 and TRBJ2-7; TRBD1 agrees at 10 bases. Germline V gene sequence: CDR1 SGHRS, CDR2 YFSETQ. The CDR3 length is 11 residues. V lost 7 bases and J lost 13; bases outside the gene matches: 8. Here the CDR3 DNA reads TGCGCCAGCCCCCGGGACAGGGGAAACTACTTC. Encoded protein: CASPRDRGNYF.

This clonotype has ten or more counts. This chain uses TRBV5-1 with TRBJ1-4; D unclear. V shed 7 bases and J shed 3 bases, with 10 bases lying between them. Germline CDR1 and CDR2: SGHRS and YFSETQ. The CDR3 has 13 amino acids. CDR3 coding DNA: TGCGCCAGCGCCTCGGACGCTAATGAAAAACTGTTTTTT. Protein: CASASDANEKLFF.

Ten or more counts support this clonotype. This chain connects TRBV7-6 to TRBJ1-1; D may be TRBD1 (5 bases). The CDR3 loop spans 15 amino acids. V lost 5 bases to trimming and J lost 1 base, with 14 bases between them. Germline V gene data show CDR1 as SGHVS and CDR2 as FNYEAQ. This CDR3 is CASSERDARNTEAFF. DNA for the CDR3: TGTGCCAGCAGCGAACGGGACGCCCGGAACACTGAAGCTTTCTTT. The full variable domain, with the rest looked up from reference TRBV7-6 and TRBJ1-1, is GAGVSQSPRYKVTKRGQDVALRCDPISGHVSLYWYRQALGQGPEFLTYFNYEAQQDKSGLPNDRFSAERPEGSISTLTIQRTEQRDSAMYRCASSERDARNTEAFFGQGTRLTVV.

This clonotype was seen repeatedly, ten times or more. This chain joins TRBV7-8 and TRBJ1-2; a weak D match, TRBD1 (5 bases). V was trimmed by 4 bases and J by 0 bases, leaving 12 bases between them. CDR3 length: 15 residues. Germline CDR1 reads SGHVS; CDR2 reads FQNEAQ. The CDR3 bases are TGTGCCAGCAGCTCTAGTGGGGCAGCTAACTATGGCTACACCTTC. Translating it yields CASSSSGAANYGYTF.

This clonotype was recorded at least ten times. This chain links TRBV7-2 with TRBJ1-5; a weak D match, TRBD1 (5 bases). Germline V gene lookup returns CDR1 SGHTA and CDR2 FQGNSA. CDR3 length: 14 amino acids. The ends were cut back, 1 base at V and 6 bases at J, with 10 bases in the middle. CDR3 loop: CASSLVTDGQPQHF. The CDR3 nucleotides are TGTGCCAGCAGCTTAGTGACAGATGGTCAGCCCCAGCATTTT.